Following are 7 T cell receptor beta chains from one sample sequenced in a study of blood T cells in healthy people across ages. Sample-barcoded 5' priming and a J-beta primer mix drove a second PCR of roughly 7 to 11 cycles. In TCRdb, the 5' RACE reads were re-called with MiXCR into one record per CDR3 protein. The data show approximately 1.5 million distinct CDR3 sequences, about 45% seen once. Sequenced: blood. The receptor set was obtained from a woman between 18 and 30 years old in good health.

The rearrangement joins TRBV20-1 to TRBJ2-7; D is uncertain. The germline gives CDR1 DFQATT, CDR2 SNEGSKA (reference sequence). The CDR3 runs to 13 residues. V was cut by 8 bases and J by 7 bases, with 21 bases left in between. The CDR3 loop reads CSTNLPSRNEQYF. The CDR3 DNA reads TGCAGTACTAACCTCCCTAGTCGGAATGAGCAGTACTTC.

This clonotype was counted many times. V and J are TRBV12-3 or TRBV12-4 and TRBJ1-6; TRBD1 matches 8 bases. Trimming at V came to 0 bases and at J to 6 bases, leaving 1 base not matched to a gene. The CDR3 is 15 residues long. CDR3 nucleotide sequence: TGTGCCAGCAGTTTAGCTGGACAGGGTAATTCACCCCTCCACTTT. Translation gives CASSLAGQGNSPLHF.

The chain joins TRBV6-2 or TRBV6-3 to TRBJ2-7; D may be TRBD1 (5 bases). Germline CDR1 and CDR2: MNHEY and SVGEGT. V dropped 10 bases and J dropped 7 bases, with 17 bases sitting between them. This CDR3 contains 12 residues. CDR3 in DNA: TGTGCCACCACCAAAAGGGGCAATGAGCAGTACTTC. The encoded protein is CATTKRGNEQYF.

V and J are TRBV5-1 and TRBJ2-1; D tentatively fits TRBD1 or TRBD2 (5 bases each). CDR3 length equals 14 residues. The germline CDR1 and CDR2 sequences are SGHRS and YFSETQ. The V gene lost 8 bases and the J gene lost 2 bases, with 14 bases spanning the gap. The CDR3 reads CARKTAVTYNEQFF. The CDR3 nucleotides are TGCGCCAGAAAGACAGCGGTTACCTACAATGAGCAGTTCTTC.

The J gene is TRBJ2-1, the V gene TRBV27; possibly TRBD1 for D (6 bases). Per the germline V gene, CDR1 is MNHEY and CDR2 is SMNVEV (reference sequence). This CDR3 has 15 residues. V shed 8 bases and J shed 4 bases, with 18 bases lying between them. The DNA for the CDR3 is TGTGCCAGCGACCAAAGGACCGGACAGTACAATGAGCAGTTCTTC. Protein sequence: CASDQRTGQYNEQFF.

The gene calls are TRBV20-1 and TRBJ2-3; TRBD2 matches at 11 bases. With V trimmed by 1 base and J by 2 bases, 2 bases remained unmatched. The CDR3 runs 15 residues. From germline, CDR1 is DFQATT and CDR2 SNEGSKA (reference sequence). The DNA of the CDR3 is TGCAGTGCTAGAGGACTAGCGGGGCTCACAGATACGCAGTATTTT. The encoded protein is CSARGLAGLTDTQYF.

J is TRBJ2-7 and V is TRBV7-9; tentatively, D is TRBD1 (5 bases). V gave up 6 bases and J gave up 5 bases, with 23 bases separating them. Germline CDR1 reads SEHNR; CDR2 reads FQNEAQ (reference sequence). The CDR3 contains 16 residues. The CDR3 loop reads CASREKDRQGSHEQYF. CDR3 sequence (DNA): TGTGCCAGCAGAGAGAAAGATCGGCAGGGTTCCCACGAGCAGTACTTC.